This section outlines one T cell receptor beta chain sequence together with its context. This specimen belongs to a study of T cells in localized non-small cell lung cancer. The method was immunoSEQ multiplex PCR; TCRdb's version includes in-frame clones alone and lacks a portion of them. The sample holds fewer than 30,000 clones; more than 65% are singletons and the top ten take about 5.3%. Trimming at V came to 5 bases and at J to 11 bases, leaving 9 bases not matched to a gene. The CDR3 runs 13 residues. CDR1 MNHEY and CDR2 SVGAGI come from the germline V gene. This chain connects TRBV6-5 to TRBJ1-1, with 9 bases fitting TRBD1. The origin of this receptor is a man aged 35 to 69 with stage III lung adenocarcinoma. The specimen comprised peripheral blood mononuclear cells, sampled before any cancer treatment. CDR3: CASSAGQGRRAFF. The CDR3, as DNA: TGTGCCAGCAGTGCCGGACAGGGGCGGAGGGCTTTCTTT.